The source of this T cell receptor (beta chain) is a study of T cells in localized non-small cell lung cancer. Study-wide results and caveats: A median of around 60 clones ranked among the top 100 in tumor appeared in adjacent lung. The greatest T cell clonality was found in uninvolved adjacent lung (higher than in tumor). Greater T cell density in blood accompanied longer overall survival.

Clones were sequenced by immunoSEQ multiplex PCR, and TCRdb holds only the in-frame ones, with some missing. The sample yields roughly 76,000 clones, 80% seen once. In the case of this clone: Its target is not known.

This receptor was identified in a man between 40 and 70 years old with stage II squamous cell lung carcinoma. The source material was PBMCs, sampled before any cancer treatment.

In nucleotides, the CDR3 is TGTGCCAGTACCCGGACTAGCGGTGCCTACAATGAGCAGTTCTTC. As protein: CASTRTSGAYNEQFF. The chain is built from TRBV19 and TRBJ2-1, with 10 bases fitting TRBD2. The CDR3 length is 15 residues. CDR1 is LNHDA and CDR2 is SQIVND in the germline V gene (reference sequence). The junction had 5 bases not matched to a gene; V was cut back by 7 bases and J by 2 bases.